This entry features one T cell receptor beta chain sequence. Reverse transcription of all isolated RNA meant that expressed TCRB transcripts were sequenced. Clones were read by immunoSEQ multiplex PCR, and TCRdb kept only the in-frame ones, dropping some. Of about 140,000 clones in the sample, roughly 10% were seen once. This sample was taken from a study of beta chain features in type 1 diabetes. The germline V gene encodes CDR1 SGHRS and CDR2 YFSETQ. Trimming shortened V by 3 bases and J by 0 bases, and 9 bases separated the two germline ends. The CDR3 has 15 residues. Sequencing used naive CD4+ T cells from blood. The receptor comes from a man between 18 and 35 years old in good health. The V and J genes are TRBV5-1 and TRBJ2-2; maybe TRBD2 (5 bases). The CDR3 nucleotides read TGCGCCAGCAGCTGGGTGGGAGCGAACACCGGGGAGCTGTTTTTT. This encodes CASSWVGANTGELFF.